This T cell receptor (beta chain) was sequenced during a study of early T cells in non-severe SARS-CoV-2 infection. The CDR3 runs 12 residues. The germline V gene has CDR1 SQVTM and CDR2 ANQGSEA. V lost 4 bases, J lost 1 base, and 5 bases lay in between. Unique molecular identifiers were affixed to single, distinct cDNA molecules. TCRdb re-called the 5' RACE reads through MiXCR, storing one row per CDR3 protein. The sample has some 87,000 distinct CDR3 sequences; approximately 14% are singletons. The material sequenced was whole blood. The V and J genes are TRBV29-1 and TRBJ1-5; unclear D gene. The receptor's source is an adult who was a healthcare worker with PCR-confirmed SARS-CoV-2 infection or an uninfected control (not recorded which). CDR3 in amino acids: CSVGASNQPQHF. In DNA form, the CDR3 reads TGCAGCGTTGGGGCCAGCAATCAGCCCCAGCATTTT.